A single sample gave rise to the 32 T cell receptor beta chains below, sequenced in a study of T-cell reconstitution after alpha-beta-depleted transplantation in children. Unique molecular identifiers were incorporated when the TCRbeta library was constructed. One entry per CDR3 protein results from TCRdb running MiXCR on the PCR reads. The sample holds 180,000 or so distinct CDR3 sequences, 6.3% seen once. The sample here was PBMCs, taken before TCRalphabeta/CD19-depleted stem cell transplant. These receptors originate from a girl less than two years old with combined immunodeficiency, due to receive a stem cell transplant.

In its sample, this clonotype was seen many times. The chain combines TRBV25-1 with TRBJ2-1; TRBD2 is a possible D gene (5 bases). Germline V gene lookup returns CDR1 MGHDK and CDR2 SYGVNS. This CDR3 contains 17 residues. Trimming took off 5 bases at V and 9 bases at J, with 26 bases between the two ends. The CDR3 is CASSTSASSIPHGEQFF. Here the CDR3 DNA reads TGTGCCAGCAGTACTTCCGCCTCTAGCATCCCACACGGTGAGCAGTTCTTC.

This clonotype was detected many times. The rearrangement joins TRBV5-6 to TRBJ2-1; tentative D call: TRBD1 (6 bases). V was cut by 0 bases and J by 10 bases, with 14 bases left in between. The CDR3 contains 14 residues. CDR1 and CDR2 from the germline V gene are SGHDT and YYEEEE. The CDR3 DNA reads as TGTGCCAGCAGCTTGGGCCCGTTGGGGACAGAGCAGTTCTTC. Its protein is CASSLGPLGTEQFF.

This clonotype was seen ten or more times. The CDR3 sequence is CASSQFLTGADNSPLHF. Written as DNA, the CDR3 is TGCGCCAGCAGCCAATTTCTCACAGGGGCGGATAATTCACCCCTCCACTTT. The chain uses TRBV4-3 and TRBJ1-6; 7 bases line up with TRBD1. The CDR3 covers 17 residues. Per the germline V gene, CDR1 is LGHNA and CDR2 is YSLEER. V gave up 2 bases and J gave up 5 bases; unmatched junction bases: 9.

There are many counts of this clonotype. The chain has TRBV5-1 and TRBJ2-1, with unresolved D. The CDR3 runs 12 residues. Germline V gives CDR1 SGHRS, CDR2 YFSETQ. Trimming took 2 bases from V and 8 from J, leaving 8 bases between them. The CDR3: CASSLVDDEQFF. CDR3 coding DNA: TGCGCCAGCAGCTTAGTTGACGATGAGCAGTTCTTC.

This clonotype has at least ten counts. The genes are TRBV9 and TRBJ1-3; D remains unclear. Trimming cost V 0 bases and J 2 bases, with 9 bases left between them. Germline CDR1 is SGDLS and CDR2 is YYNGEE. CDR3 length: 15 residues. As DNA, the CDR3 is TGTGCCAGCAGCGTAGCAGGCAGTCCTGGAAACACCATATATTTT. Its protein is CASSVAGSPGNTIYF.

This clonotype was seen many times. This chain connects TRBV29-1 to TRBJ2-1; the D gene is possibly TRBD2 (6 bases). The CDR3 runs 16 residues. The V end was cut by 4 bases, the J end by 0 bases, with 16 bases between. The germline CDR1 and CDR2 sequences are SQVTM and ANQGSEA. CDR3 amino acids: CSVVRGRPSSYNEQFF. DNA of the CDR3: TGCAGCGTTGTACGGGGGAGGCCTAGCTCCTACAATGAGCAGTTCTTC.

This clonotype has ten or more counts. The genes are TRBV29-1 and TRBJ2-7; D is unclear. Germline loops: CDR1 SQVTM, CDR2 ANQGSEA. V was trimmed by 6 bases and J by 2 bases, leaving 14 bases between them. The CDR3 extends over 13 amino acids. CDR3 sequence reads: CSVADTSPYEQYF. Here the CDR3 DNA reads TGCAGCGTGGCTGACACCTCCCCCTACGAGCAGTACTTC.

This clonotype was detected many times. The rearrangement joins TRBV12-3 or TRBV12-4 to TRBJ2-3; D gene ambiguous. Trimming removed 3 bases from V and 5 bases from J, with 6 bases in between. This CDR3 is built from 12 residues. CDR3 sequence: CASSFLLDTQYF. CDR3 bases: TGTGCCAGCAGTTTCCTTTTAGATACGCAGTATTTT.

This clonotype was seen ten or more times. This chain joins TRBV7-2 and TRBJ2-3; TRBD2 might be the D (6 bases). Germline assignment: CDR1 SGHTA and CDR2 FQGNSA. The CDR3 totals 14 residues. V lost 4 bases and J lost 6, with 14 bases in between. In DNA, the CDR3 is TGTGCCAGCAGCTCTCAACTAGGGAGGGATACGCAGTATTTT. Its protein is CASSSQLGRDTQYF.

This clonotype was seen repeatedly, ten times or more. The chain couples TRBV28 to TRBJ2-1; no clear D. The CDR3 covers 19 residues. V was cut by 3 bases and J by 0 bases, with 21 bases left in between. Per germline, CDR1 MDHEN and CDR2 SYDVKM. The CDR3 region has the DNA TGTGCCAGCAGTTTCCCCGTCCACTTGGCCTCGAGCTCCTACAATGAGCAGTTCTTC. Translated, it gives CASSFPVHLASSSYNEQFF.

This clonotype was observed at least ten times. The chain uses TRBV2 and TRBJ2-7; 7 bases are shared with TRBD2. From germline, CDR1 is SNHLY and CDR2 FYNNEI. V gave up 6 bases and J gave up 4 bases; unmatched junction bases: 9. This CDR3 contains 14 residues. The chain's CDR3 is CASRRLLAAYEQYF. The CDR3 DNA reads as TGTGCCAGCAGGCGGTTGCTAGCGGCTTACGAGCAGTACTTC.

This sequence joins TRBV27 and TRBJ2-7, with D unclear. In germline, CDR1 is MNHEY, CDR2 SMNVEV (reference sequence). The CDR3 runs to 15 residues. Trimming took off 0 bases at V and 3 bases at J, with 12 bases between the two ends. This CDR3 reads CASSLSLSGFYEQYF. The CDR3 DNA reads TGTGCCAGCAGTTTATCTTTGAGTGGATTCTACGAGCAGTACTTC.

This chain uses TRBV25-1 with TRBJ2-7; 8 bases match TRBD2. V shed 10 bases and J 1 base; nucleotides not matched to a gene: 27. The V gene's germline CDR1 is MGHDK and CDR2 SYGVNS. CDR3 length: 20 amino acids. The CDR3 bases are TGTGCCACCGAAAATCCCGGAGGTAGCGGGGCCCCAGGTATTTCCTACGAGCAGTACTTC. This codes for CATENPGGSGAPGISYEQYF.

Many counts were recorded for this clonotype. The chain uses TRBV4-1 and TRBJ2-2; 8 nucleotides match TRBD2. The CDR3 is made up of 17 amino acids. CDR1 is MGHRA, CDR2 YSYEKL, per germline. The junction had 6 bases not matched to a gene; V was cut back by 3 bases and J by 0 bases. CDR3 region: CASSQTGGESNTGELFF. The CDR3 DNA follows: TGCGCCAGCAGCCAGACGGGGGGGGAATCGAACACCGGGGAGCTGTTTTTT.

This clonotype was picked up many times. This chain uses TRBV29-1 with TRBJ2-1, with TRBD2 matching 10 bases. Germline lookup yields CDR1 SQVTM and CDR2 ANQGSEA. The J segment lost 0 bases and the V segment lost 1 base, leaving 3 bases of the junction unmatched. The CDR3 is 16 amino acids. This CDR3 reads CSVEGLAGRSYNEQFF. The CDR3 DNA follows: TGCAGCGTTGAAGGACTAGCGGGCCGCTCCTACAATGAGCAGTTCTTC.

This clonotype was detected many times. This chain links TRBV13 with TRBJ2-6; no definite D call. This CDR3 has 19 residues. The germline V and J ends were trimmed by 1 base and 0 bases, with 16 bases remaining between them. Germline-derived CDR1 and CDR2 are PRHDT and FYEKMQ (reference sequence). CDR3 DNA: TGTGCCAGCAGCTTAGACTTTAGAGATGGAGCCTCTGGGGCCAACGTCCTGACTTTC. The encoded protein is CASSLDFRDGASGANVLTF.

This chain connects TRBV13 to TRBJ1-5, with a weak D call TRBD1 (6 bases). The V end was cut by 5 bases, the J end by 5 bases, with 13 bases between. This CDR3 is built from 14 residues. CDR1 and CDR2 (germline): PRHDT, FYEKMQ (reference sequence). In DNA form, the CDR3 reads TGTGCCAGCAGCCAAAGGGGGGGGGATCAGCCCCAGCATTTT. It yields the protein CASSQRGGDQPQHF.

This clonotype was detected many times. DNA for the CDR3: TGCAGCGTTGTAGGCAGCAGGGTTATGGAGCAGTACTTC. It yields the protein CSVVGSRVMEQYF. The chain has TRBV29-1 and TRBJ2-7; D perhaps matches TRBD1 (5 bases). CDR3 length: 13 residues. The V end was cut by 4 bases, the J end by 7 bases, with 17 bases between. Germline V gene sequence: CDR1 SQVTM, CDR2 ANQGSEA.

In its sample, this clonotype was seen many times. V gene TRBV2 combines with J gene TRBJ2-3; 10 bases map to TRBD2. Germline values: CDR1 SNHLY, CDR2 FYNNEI. The CDR3 sequence is 15 residues long. Trimming removed 3 bases from V and 7 bases from J; junction bases left unmatched: 7. The CDR3 DNA reads as TGTGCCAGCAGTGATGAGTTAGCGGGAGGACATACGCAGTATTTT. This gives the protein CASSDELAGGHTQYF.

This clonotype came up many times. The V call is TRBV25-1, the J call TRBJ1-1; D is unresolved. From germline, CDR1 is MGHDK and CDR2 SYGVNS. The V gene lost 1 base and the J gene lost 3 bases, with 6 bases spanning the gap. The CDR3 spans 13 residues. This CDR3 is CASSEWADTEAFF. The CDR3 coding sequence is TGTGCCAGCAGTGAATGGGCAGACACTGAAGCTTTCTTT.

This clonotype was recorded at least ten times. The V call is TRBV29-1, the J call TRBJ2-3; the match to TRBD2 covers 12 bases. With V trimmed by 6 bases and J by 2 bases, 12 bases remained unmatched. This CDR3 comprises 17 residues. Germline V gene sequence: CDR1 SQVTM, CDR2 ANQGSEA. CDR3 in DNA: TGCAGCGTCCTTCGCTGGACTAGCGGGAATCCCACAGATACGCAGTATTTT. Protein product: CSVLRWTSGNPTDTQYF.

The J gene is TRBJ2-2, the V gene TRBV4-3, with TRBD1 as a possible D gene (5 bases). The length of the CDR3 is 17 residues. Trimming cost V 1 base and J 5 bases, with 17 bases left between them. CDR1 is LGHNA and CDR2 is YSLEER in the germline V gene. CDR3 in DNA: TGCGCCAGCAGCCAAGGGGGCCCTGGGCAACCTACCGGGGAGCTGTTTTTT. Protein product: CASSQGGPGQPTGELFF.

This clonotype was recorded at least ten times. This chain links TRBV12-3 or TRBV12-4 with TRBJ2-1; D might be TRBD1 or TRBD2, each matching 6 bases. The CDR3 covers 14 residues. V was trimmed by 1 base and J by 4 bases, leaving 8 bases between them. CDR3 residues: CASSLGGAYNEQFF. The CDR3 bases are TGTGCCAGCAGTTTAGGGGGGGCGTACAATGAGCAGTTCTTC.

This clonotype was detected ten times or more. The J gene is TRBJ2-5, the V gene TRBV5-1, with TRBD1 matching 9 bases. Germline CDR1 SGHRS, CDR2 YFSETQ. This CDR3 is 16 amino acids long. Trimming at V came to 2 bases and at J to 5 bases, leaving 10 bases not matched to a gene. The CDR3 loop reads CASSFPGTGRVETQYF. The CDR3 DNA reads TGCGCCAGCAGCTTTCCCGGGACAGGGAGAGTCGAGACCCAGTACTTC.

In its sample, this clonotype was seen many times. The V call is TRBV28, the J call TRBJ2-7; TRBD2 aligns across 12 bases. CDR3 length: 17 residues. Germline V gene data show CDR1 as MDHEN and CDR2 as SYDVKM. J was trimmed by 2 bases and V by 5 bases; bases with no gene match: 10. The CDR3 nucleotides read TGTGCCAGCAGTCAAACCCCGACTAGCGGGAGACCCTACGAGCAGTACTTC. It is translated as CASSQTPTSGRPYEQYF.

The chain combines TRBV2 with TRBJ1-2; D perhaps matches TRBD1 (6 bases). V lost 0 bases and J 6 bases, leaving 23 bases between the germline ends. Germline V gene data show CDR1 as SNHLY and CDR2 as FYNNEI. This CDR3 comprises 18 residues. The CDR3 protein is CASSEAPGGWWPGNGYTF. The DNA of the CDR3 is TGTGCCAGCAGTGAAGCGCCCGGGGGCTGGTGGCCGGGTAATGGCTACACCTTC.

This rearrangement joins TRBV29-1 to TRBJ1-1, with TRBD1 as a possible D gene (6 bases). Germline V CDR1 and CDR2: SQVTM, ANQGSEA. The ends were cut back, 7 bases at V and 6 bases at J, with 12 bases in the middle. The CDR3 runs to 11 residues. CDR3 nucleotide sequence: TGCAGCGATAGAACAGGGTCTGAAGCTTTCTTT. Encoded protein: CSDRTGSEAFF. The entire variable domain, with the rest obtained from reference TRBV29-1 and TRBJ1-1, is as follows: SAVISQKPSRDICQRGTSLTIQCQVDSQVTMMFWYRQQPGQSLTLIATANQGSEATYESGFVIDKFPISRPNLTFSTLTVSNMSPEDSSIYLCSDRTGSEAFFGQGTRLTVV.

Ten or more counts support this clonotype. V and J are TRBV20-1 and TRBJ2-7; 9 nucleotides align to TRBD2. The CDR3 has 16 amino acids. The trim removed 2 bases at V and 7 bases at J, leaving 15 bases unmatched. The germline gives CDR1 DFQATT, CDR2 SNEGSKA (reference sequence). CDR3 sequence (DNA): TGCAGTGCTAGACCGTTGTCTAGCGGGACTGCGTGGGAGCAGTACTTC. Translated, it gives CSARPLSSGTAWEQYF.

This clonotype was counted at least ten times. The chain has TRBV7-9 and TRBJ2-7; 9 positions match TRBD1. The CDR3 is 14 amino acids. The V segment lost 4 bases and the J segment 5 bases; nucleotides outside the gene matches: 6. Germline V gene data show CDR1 as SEHNR and CDR2 as FQNEAQ (reference sequence). CDR3 nucleotides: TGTGCCAGCAGCTCCTGGGACAGGGTTAACGAGCAGTACTTC. This translates into CASSSWDRVNEQYF.

The sample holds a few counts of this clonotype. CDR3 residues: CATPVGKDSGANVLTF. CDR3 nucleotides: TGCGCCACCCCCGTCGGGAAGGACTCTGGGGCCAACGTCCTGACTTTC. The V call is TRBV5-1, the J call TRBJ2-6; a possible D gene is TRBD2 (5 bases). Per germline, CDR1 SGHRS and CDR2 YFSETQ. There are 16 residues in the CDR3. V lost 9 bases and J lost 0, with 16 bases in between.

This clonotype was detected many times. The chain couples TRBV13 to TRBJ2-7, with 8 bases fitting TRBD2. CDR1 PRHDT and CDR2 FYEKMQ come from the germline V gene (reference sequence). After removal of 4 bases from V and 4 bases from J, the junction contained 12 bases not matched to a gene. The CDR3 loop spans 16 amino acids. For the CDR3, the DNA is TGTGCCAGCAGCTCCGAACCCGGGGGGGCCCTATACGAGCAGTACTTC. It is translated as CASSSEPGGALYEQYF.

In this sample, this clonotype turned up many times. The J gene is TRBJ2-4, the V gene TRBV28; 8 bases agree with TRBD2. CDR3 length: 13 amino acids. Trimming cost V 8 bases and J 6 bases; bases outside gene matches: 6. Germline V gives CDR1 MDHEN, CDR2 SYDVKM. The CDR3 reads CASWSRGGNIQYF. CDR3 DNA: TGTGCCAGCTGGAGTCGGGGGGGAAACATTCAGTACTTC.